A single T cell receptor beta chain is shown here with its context. The clone's antigen remains unknown. The input lacks base qualities; no much larger clone sits a single base away. RNA was extracted using the RNeasy kit, and roughly 0.5 to 1 ug of the RNA was reverse transcribed with random hexamers. The immunoSEQ multiplex PCR assay, covering 54 Vbeta and 13 Jbeta segments, was used to amplify TCR beta CDR3 regions. Bias from PCR amplification was corrected by using a synthetic template baseline for primer optimization and for computational correction. For the original study's pipeline: Reads were annotated to V, D and J genes according to IMGT and were analyzed with immunoSEQ Analyzer, with only productive sequences retained. Clonality was computed as one minus Shannon entropy normalized by log2 of the number of productive unique sequences. For each patient and control, public and private clones were evaluated among the 100 most prevalent clones. Clones were defined as Susac-specific if absent from the healthy and MS cohorts, from around 1,100 published viral clones and from other ImmuneACCESS disease sequences. Clones were called with MiXCR by TCRdb after fastp trimmed the public reads at Q25, and only in-frame beta chains were retained. Every entry covers one CDR3 protein and lists the most common genes and DNA from its rows. The V and J calls shown here were made by TCRdb, not taken from the authors' results. This sample comprises about 210,000 distinct CDR3 sequences, 95% of them detected only once. Roughly 0.1% of the sample lies in the top ten.

The V end loses 0 bases and the J end loses 0 bases, and a stretch of 12 bases separates them. The CDR3 runs 16 residues from the cysteine to the phenylalanine. Left in the record is the CDR3 DNA by itself, 48 bases read in frame from the first base. The germline V gene gives CDR1 as SGDLS and CDR2 as YYNGEE. The entry originates in a study of CD8 T cells in Susac syndrome (dated by TCRdb to about 2019). About the investigation overall: Whether CD8+ T cell activation and differentiation in Susac syndrome was antigen driven was tested using repertoire sequencing.

Peripheral blood CD8+ and CD4+ T cells from healthy donors, Susac syndrome patients and multiple sclerosis patients were profiled using high-throughput TCR beta sequencing. Multiple sclerosis controls were treatment-naive patients with stable or active relapsing-remitting disease fulfilling revised McDonald criteria. CD8+ TEMRA cells were enriched by FACS, while bulk CD8+ and CD4+ T cells were purified by magnetic negative isolation. Blood was drawn into EDTA tubes, processed within 24 hours, and PBMCs were isolated by density gradient centrifugation. PBMCs destined for TCR sequencing were cryopreserved in liquid nitrogen and later thawed in a 37 °C water bath. A purity of at least 90% was achieved for sorted or isolated CD4+, CD8+ and CD8+ TEMRA cells. What the work shows at the level of the full study, not this receptor alone: The number of individuals in the TCR sequencing and HLA analysis was recognized as being relatively small.

The source is a human donor with multiple sclerosis. The sequence is built from TRBV9 and TRBJ1-1; the D gene is unclear. The material sequenced was CD4+ T cells from PBMCs. The CDR3 amino acid sequence is: CASSVGAVTMNTEAFF. The sequenced DNA: TGTGCCAGCAGCGTAGGGGCAGTTACCATGAACACTGAAGCTTTCTTT.